The sequence of this T cell receptor (beta chain) was determined in a study of T cell responses to AZD1222 COVID-19 vaccine. A few counts support this clone. Antigen: not known. Study findings and constraints: Repertoire sampling happened only post peak T cell response. Seropositive at baseline were only six AZD1222 recipients.

Assay: immunoSEQ multiplex PCR; the TCRdb copy retains only in-frame clones and omits some. The sample contains some 140,000 clones, over 85% of which appear only once. Germline V lookup: CDR1 LGHDT, CDR2 YNNKEL (reference sequence). The CDR3 has 11 amino acids. V was trimmed by 0 bases and J by 8 bases, leaving 4 bases between them. The chain employs TRBV3-1 (or the pseudogene TRBV3-2) and TRBJ1-2; no clear D gene. This clonotype originated in an adult in good health. The sequencing used peripheral blood, collected on day 0 of AZD1222 vaccination. The CDR3 nucleotides read TGTGCCAGCAGCCAAGAGAGGGGCTACACCTTC. Residues: CASSQERGYTF.